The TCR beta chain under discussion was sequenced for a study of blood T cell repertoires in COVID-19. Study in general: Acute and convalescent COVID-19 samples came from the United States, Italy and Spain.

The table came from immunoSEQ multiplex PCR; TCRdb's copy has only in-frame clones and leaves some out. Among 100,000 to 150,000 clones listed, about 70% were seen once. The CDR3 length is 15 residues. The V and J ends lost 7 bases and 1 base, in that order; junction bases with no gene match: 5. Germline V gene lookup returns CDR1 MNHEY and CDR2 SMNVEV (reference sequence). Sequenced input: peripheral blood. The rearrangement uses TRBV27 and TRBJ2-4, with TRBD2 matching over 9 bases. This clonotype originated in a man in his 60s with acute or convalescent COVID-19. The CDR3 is CASTSAGGAKNIQYF. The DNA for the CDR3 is TGTGCCAGCACCTCAGCGGGGGGCGCCAAAAACATTCAGTACTTC.